What follows are 8 T cell receptor beta chains derived from one specimen sequenced in a study of T cells in Graves' hyperthyroidism and ophthalmopathy. Amplification of TCR beta CDR3 regions used RNA as the template. The primer set for the first-round RT-PCR of the TCR CDR3 was HTBI. TCRdb used MiXCR to reprocess the multiplex PCR reads, holding one entry per CDR3 protein. This table has approximately 640,000 distinct CDR3 sequences, just under 45% appearing once. Source material: peripheral blood or thyroid tissue (not recorded which). These receptors were obtained from an adult man with Graves' disease, either hyperthyroidism or ophthalmopathy (not recorded which).

This clonotype came up many times. J is TRBJ2-7 and V is TRBV5-5; TRBD1 matches 8 bases. This CDR3 region has 13 residues. In germline, CDR1 is SGHKS, CDR2 YYEKEE (reference sequence). The V segment lost 5 bases and the J segment 7 bases; nucleotides outside the gene matches: 8. CDR3 loop: CASSPGQGLEQYF. Here the CDR3 DNA reads TGTGCCAGCAGTCCAGGACAGGGCCTAGAGCAGTACTTC.

V and J are TRBV5-1 and TRBJ1-6; possible D gene TRBD1, 6 bases. This CDR3 contains 13 residues. Germline CDR1 and CDR2: SGHRS and YFSETQ. Trimming removed 2 bases at V and 13 bases at J, with 13 bases between. CDR3 in amino acids: CASSLGQNQPLHF. The CDR3 region has the DNA TGCGCCAGCAGCTTAGGACAGAATCAGCCCCTCCACTTT.

In the case of this clonotype: One end of the junction is discordant with germline, which a read error may explain. The chain joins TRBV10-3 to TRBJ2-3; a possible D gene is TRBD2 (5 bases). The CDR3 totals 15 residues. Germline V gene data show CDR1 as ENHRY and CDR2 as SYGVKD. The CDR3 nucleotides are TGTGCCAGCAGTTTACTAGGGTCCGACACAGATACGCAGTATTTT. It yields the protein CASSLLGSDTDTQYF.

The sample holds a few counts of this clonotype. The chain combines TRBV7-9 with TRBJ1-4, with D perhaps TRBD1 (6 bases). V shed 6 bases and J shed 3 bases, with 14 bases lying between them. The germline CDR1 and CDR2 sequences are SEHNR and FQNEAQ (reference sequence). The CDR3 length is 15 residues. The CDR3 nucleotides are TGTGCCAGCAGTCCCACAGGGTCGGCTAATGAAAAACTGTTTTTT. This gives the protein CASSPTGSANEKLFF.

This clonotype was observed a handful of times. The chain recombines TRBV14 with TRBJ2-5; D may correspond to TRBD1 or TRBD2 (5 bases each). CDR1 and CDR2 (germline): SGHDN, FVKESK. The CDR3 sequence is 14 residues long. V lost 8 bases to trimming and J lost 1 base, with 14 bases between them. CDR3 protein: CASSPPGPQETQYF. DNA of the CDR3: TGTGCCAGCTCACCACCGGGACCCCAAGAGACCCAGTACTTC.

The gene calls are TRBV7-2 and TRBJ2-3; tentatively, D is TRBD2 (6 bases). The V end lost 5 bases, the J end lost 0 bases, and 15 bases lay between the germline ends. CDR3 length: 16 residues. Germline-derived CDR1 and CDR2 are SGHTA and FQGNSA. Here the CDR3 DNA reads TGTGCCAGCAGCCTCGGGACTTTCCGTAGCACAGATACGCAGTATTTT. Translation gives CASSLGTFRSTDTQYF.

This clonotype has at least ten counts. The V gene is TRBV7-9, the J gene TRBJ1-2, with D maybe TRBD1 (6 bases). The CDR3 runs to 15 residues. Germline CDR1 SEHNR, CDR2 FQNEAQ (reference sequence). V shed 4 bases and J shed 1 base, with 13 bases lying between them. CDR3 sequence: CASSSPRTDNYGYTF. The CDR3 bases are TGTGCCAGCAGCTCTCCCCGGACAGATAACTATGGCTACACCTTC.

This sequence joins TRBV6-1 and TRBJ1-5, with a possible D match to TRBD1 (6 bases). CDR1 is MNHNS, CDR2 SASEGT, per germline. This CDR3 spans 16 amino acids. The V end was cut by 1 base, the J end by 5 bases, with 15 bases between. The CDR3 reads CASSEGDTRPYQPQHF. In DNA form, the CDR3 reads TGTGCCAGCAGTGAAGGGGACACCCGGCCCTATCAGCCCCAGCATTTT.